The 20 T cell receptor beta chains reported below all come from one sample, sequenced in a study of blood T cell repertoires in COVID-19. Clones were sequenced by immunoSEQ multiplex PCR, and TCRdb holds only the in-frame ones, with some missing. Among about 23,000 clones listed, approximately 80% were seen once. The sequenced material came from peripheral blood. All receptors derive from a man in his 70s with acute or convalescent COVID-19.

The genes are TRBV9 and TRBJ1-1, with unresolved D. The V end was cut by 0 bases, the J end by 4 bases, with 13 bases between. From germline, CDR1 is SGDLS and CDR2 YYNGEE. This CDR3 region has 15 residues. The CDR3: CASSVDPRRGTEAFF. DNA for the CDR3: TGTGCCAGCAGCGTAGATCCCCGGCGGGGCACTGAAGCTTTCTTT.

The chain joins TRBV19 to TRBJ2-7; 7 nucleotides agree with TRBD1. CDR3 length: 15 residues. Trimming took 6 bases from V and 4 from J; bases not matched to a gene: 12. Germline V gene lookup returns CDR1 LNHDA and CDR2 SQIVND (reference sequence). CDR3 sequence reads: CASSGTESSTYEQYF. DNA of the CDR3: TGTGCCAGTAGCGGGACAGAAAGCTCCACTTACGAGCAGTACTTC.

J is TRBJ1-5 and V is TRBV18, with D perhaps matching TRBD1 (6 bases). The V gene's germline CDR1 is KGHSH and CDR2 LQKENI. Trimming took 6 bases from V and 10 from J, leaving 13 bases between them. The CDR3 runs to 12 residues. The CDR3 DNA is TGTGCCAGCTCGACAGGAGACTATCCCCAGCATTTT. This gives the protein CASSTGDYPQHF.

The CDR3 bases are TGCGCCAGCAGCCGAGGGGGCAACACCGGGGAGCTGTTTTTT. It yields the protein CASSRGGNTGELFF. The chain is built from TRBV4-3 and TRBJ2-2; 7 bases align to TRBD1. V shed 4 bases and J 2 bases; nucleotides not matched to a gene: 1. There are 14 residues in the CDR3. Germline V gene sequence: CDR1 LGHNA, CDR2 YSLEER.

The rearrangement joins TRBV30 to TRBJ1-6, with TRBD1 matching 8 bases. This CDR3 comprises 13 residues. Per germline, CDR1 GTSNPN and CDR2 SVGIG (reference sequence). Losses at the gene ends were 6 bases for V and 8 bases for J; bases not matched to a gene: 6. The DNA of the CDR3 is TGTGCCTGTGACAGGGGTTCTGATTCACCCCTCCACTTT. This gives the protein CACDRGSDSPLHF.

CDR3 DNA: TGCGCCAGCAGCTTAAGGGGGACAGAACCTATGTACGAGCAGTACTTC. Residues: CASSLRGTEPMYEQYF. The chain employs TRBV5-1 and TRBJ2-7; 7 nucleotides match TRBD1. This CDR3 contains 16 residues. Trimming took 2 bases from V and 4 from J; bases not matched to a gene: 12. Germline V CDR1 and CDR2: SGHRS, YFSETQ.

The genes are TRBV2 and TRBJ2-5; D is unresolved. The CDR3 covers 14 residues. V was pared by 1 base and J by 1 base, with 7 bases between. Germline V gives CDR1 SNHLY, CDR2 FYNNEI. As DNA, the CDR3 is TGTGCCAGCAGTGAAGAAACTCCCCAAGAGACCCAGTACTTC. Protein: CASSEETPQETQYF.

This sequence joins TRBV9 and TRBJ1-6; D uncertain. The CDR3 contains 15 residues. Germline-derived CDR1 and CDR2 are SGDLS and YYNGEE. V shed 3 bases and J shed 9 bases, with 16 bases lying between them. CDR3 in DNA: TGTGCCAGCAGCGCGCCGGGTTTCCGCCCTTCACCCCTCCACTTT. It encodes CASSAPGFRPSPLHF.

V is TRBV19 and J is TRBJ1-6; D not resolved. The V end lost 5 bases, the J end lost 11 bases, and 13 bases lay between the germline ends. Germline V gene sequence: CDR1 LNHDA, CDR2 SQIVND (reference sequence). The CDR3 is made up of 13 amino acids. The CDR3 region has the DNA TGTGCCAGTAGTGAGACAACCCGGACACCCCTCCACTTT. It is translated as CASSETTRTPLHF. The whole variable domain, filled in from reference TRBV19 and TRBJ1-6, reads DGGITQSPKYLFRKEGQNVTLSCEQNLNHDAMYWYRQDPGQGLRLIYYSQIVNDFQKGDIAEGYSVSREKKESFPLTVTSAQKNPTAFYLCASSETTRTPLHFGNGTRLTVT.

The chain carries TRBV6-4 and TRBJ1-3; D ambiguous. CDR1 is MRHNA and CDR2 is SNTAGT in the germline V gene. The CDR3 contains 10 residues. The V gene lost 6 bases and the J gene lost 7 bases, with 4 bases spanning the gap. CDR3 loop: CASRENTIYF. The CDR3 coding sequence is TGTGCCAGCAGGGAGAACACCATATATTTT.

This chain links TRBV6-4 with TRBJ2-1, with TRBD2 matching 12 bases. This CDR3 is 14 amino acids long. With 5 bases clipped from V and 6 bases from J, the junction kept 2 bases outside the gene matches. The V gene's germline CDR1 is MRHNA and CDR2 SNTAGT. Here the CDR3 DNA reads TGTGCCAGCAGTACACTAGCGGGAGGCAATGAGCAGTTCTTC. Amino acids: CASSTLAGGNEQFF.

The chain has TRBV4-2 and TRBJ2-3; TRBD2 matches at 10 bases. The trim removed 1 base at V and 8 bases at J, leaving 12 bases unmatched. The CDR3 runs 17 residues. Germline V gene lookup returns CDR1 LGHNA and CDR2 YNFKEQ. The CDR3 sequence: CASSQVGSGGATGTQYF. CDR3 in DNA: TGTGCCAGCAGCCAAGTAGGCAGCGGGGGGGCCACCGGTACGCAGTATTTT.

The V and J genes are TRBV19 and TRBJ1-4; no clear D gene. The CDR3 has 13 amino acids. The V gene's germline CDR1 is LNHDA and CDR2 SQIVND (reference sequence). Trimming left V 6 bases short and J 7 bases short, with 12 bases between. The DNA of the CDR3 is TGTGCCAGTAGCGGGGAGTTTGGTGAAAAACTGTTTTTT. This codes for CASSGEFGEKLFF.

To note about this clone: Here the CDR3 omits its conserved ending phenylalanine or tryptophan, so a read error is the likely source. The DNA is omitted, as the CDR3 cannot be located on it reliably, and the CDR3 follows TCRdb's listing. The chain employs TRBV12-1 and TRBJ1-2; the D call of TRBD1 is as the table states it, not checked on the DNA. TRBV12-1 is labeled a pseudogene. Including both end residues, the CDR3 is 13 amino acids long. The CDR3 loop reads CASRGPGALPGLP.

This clone appeared a single time. The CDR3 is CASSLSRGLEQYF. CDR3 DNA sequence: TGTGCCAGCAGTTTGTCGCGGGGGCTCGAGCAGTACTTC. The V and J genes are TRBV12-3 or TRBV12-4 and TRBJ2-7; possibly TRBD2 for D (7 bases). This CDR3 has 13 amino acids. V dropped 3 bases and J dropped 6 bases, with 12 bases sitting between them.

The table lists this clone with a few counts. The rearrangement joins TRBV19 to TRBJ2-4; 14 nucleotides line up with TRBD2. Germline V CDR1 and CDR2: LNHDA, SQIVND (reference sequence). CDR3 length: 18 amino acids. V gave up 6 bases and J gave up 2 bases; unmatched junction bases: 9. The CDR3 sequence: CASSRGLAGVLTKNIQYF. The CDR3 nucleotides are TGTGCCAGTAGCCGGGGACTAGCGGGAGTACTAACCAAAAACATTCAGTACTTC.

This clone was seen a few times. The CDR3 DNA is TGTGCCAGCAGCTTACAGGCGGGAGCCTACAATGAGCAGTTCTTC. This codes for CASSLQAGAYNEQFF. The rearrangement joins TRBV7-8 to TRBJ2-1, with 7 bases that match TRBD2. The length of the CDR3 is 15 residues. V gave up 2 bases and J gave up 2 bases; unmatched junction bases: 3. The germline CDR1 and CDR2 sequences are SGHVS and FQNEAQ.

The rearrangement links TRBV5-1 to TRBJ2-2, with 10 positions matching TRBD2. Unmatched junction bases numbered 6, after V lost 4 bases and J lost 0 bases. The CDR3 covers 17 residues. Germline V gives CDR1 SGHRS, CDR2 YFSETQ. Here the CDR3 reads CASSVQLAGSNTGELFF. In DNA form, the CDR3 reads TGCGCCAGCAGCGTCCAACTAGCGGGATCGAACACCGGGGAGCTGTTTTTT.

The genes are TRBV18 and TRBJ1-3; 7 positions match TRBD1. With V trimmed by 3 bases and J by 9 bases, 8 bases remained unmatched. CDR3 length equals 14 residues. Germline V lookup: CDR1 KGHSH, CDR2 LQKENI. The CDR3 DNA sequence: TGTGCCAGCTCACCTTCGGACAGGTCTGGCACCATATATTTT. Translation gives CASSPSDRSGTIYF.

Only one count was recorded for this clone. CDR3 protein: CASHRDSITDTQYF. CDR3 nucleotide sequence: TGTGCCAGCCACCGCGACAGTATCACAGATACGCAGTATTTT. V is TRBV27 and J is TRBJ2-3, with D maybe TRBD1 (5 bases). Trimming removed 8 bases at V and 2 bases at J, with 14 bases between. The CDR3 spans 14 residues. Germline loops: CDR1 MNHEY, CDR2 SMNVEV (reference sequence).